This T cell receptor (beta chain) was documented in a study of blood T cell repertoires in COVID-19. Study-level background: Collection of acute and convalescent COVID-19 samples took place in the United States, Italy and Spain. T cells, B-cell-depleted T cells, or PBMCs provided the cDNA or gDNA that served as material.

The CDR3 spans 18 residues. Per germline, CDR1 SEHNR and CDR2 FQNEAQ (reference sequence). With V trimmed by 1 base and J by 3 bases, 9 bases remained unmatched. This clone turned up a few times. TCRdb's table, derived via immunoSEQ multiplex PCR, lists solely in-frame clones and lacks some. The profile shows some 91,000 clones, roughly 80% of them singletons. The receptor was derived from a human donor in a cohort sampled during active COVID-19. The chain combines TRBV7-9 with TRBJ1-5; 10 nucleotides align to TRBD1. The sequencing sample was made of peripheral blood. The CDR3 region has the DNA TGTGCCAGCAGCTTAGGGACAGGGGGTCGGATCGACAATCAGCCCCAGCATTTT. It codes for CASSLGTGGRIDNQPQHF.